Presented here are 23 T cell receptor beta chains from one specimen sequenced in a study of blood T cells in healthy people across ages. Combining a sample-barcoded 5' primer with a J-beta primer mix, a second PCR ran for roughly 7 to 12 cycles. TCRdb called the 5' RACE reads again in MiXCR, with one record for every CDR3 protein. The sample includes 550,000 to 700,000 distinct CDR3 sequences, 25% to 30% seen only once; the top ten take approximately 17%. The specimen sequenced was blood. Every receptor here comes from a woman in her seventies in good health.

This clonotype was seen a handful of times. V and J are TRBV29-1 and TRBJ2-5; 12 bases are a match to TRBD2. The V gene's germline CDR1 is SQVTM and CDR2 ANQGSEA. V lost 7 bases and J lost 3; bases outside the gene matches: 9. The CDR3 consists of 15 residues. The DNA for the CDR3 is TGCAGCGCAGCCCGGACTAGCGGGGTAAAAGAGACCCAGTACTTC. Protein product: CSAARTSGVKETQYF. Variable domain in full (rest from reference TRBV29-1 and TRBJ2-5): SAVISQKPSRDICQRGTSLTIQCQVDSQVTMMFWYRQQPGQSLTLIATANQGSEATYESGFVIDKFPISRPNLTFSTLTVSNMSPEDSSIYLCSAARTSGVKETQYFGPGTRLLVL.

V is TRBV7-7 and J is TRBJ2-5; maybe TRBD2 (5 bases). The tail of the sequence fits TRBJ2-1 better, so the J call may be wrong. CDR3 length: 13 amino acids. Germline V CDR1 and CDR2: SSHAT, FNYEAQ (reference sequence). The CDR3: CASSLVPGDEQFF. The CDR3, as DNA: TGTGCCAGCAGCTTAGTGCCCGGGGATGAGCAGTTCTTC.

This rearrangement joins TRBV28 to TRBJ1-2; no clear D gene. The CDR3 totals 11 residues. The germline gives CDR1 MDHEN, CDR2 SYDVKM. V dropped 6 bases and J dropped 5 bases, with 7 bases sitting between them. The CDR3 sequence: CASSWSYGYTF. DNA for the CDR3: TGTGCCAGCAGCTGGTCGTATGGCTACACCTTC.

The rearrangement uses TRBV6-1 and TRBJ1-1; D is uncertain. In germline, CDR1 is MNHNS, CDR2 SASEGT. The V end lost 7 bases, the J end lost 1 base, and 7 bases lay between the germline ends. This CDR3 has 12 residues. The DNA for the CDR3 is TGTGCCAGCAACGATGGGAACACTGAAGCTTTCTTT. As protein: CASNDGNTEAFF.

This clonotype has a count of ten or more. J is TRBJ2-3 and V is TRBV29-1, with 7 bases aligning to TRBD1. V lost 5 bases to trimming and J lost 2 bases; unmatched junction nucleotides: 4. The CDR3 covers 13 residues. Germline V gene data show CDR1 as SQVTM and CDR2 as ANQGSEA. CDR3 loop: CSVSTGLTDTQYF. The CDR3 nucleotides read TGCAGCGTTTCGACAGGGCTCACAGATACGCAGTATTTT.

The J gene is TRBJ2-1, the V gene TRBV25-1, with 13 nucleotides matching TRBD2. Germline V gives CDR1 MGHDK, CDR2 SYGVNS. The CDR3 length is 16 residues. V was clipped by 3 bases and J by 9 bases; unmatched bases: 8. The CDR3 DNA sequence: TGTGCCAGCAGTGATACTAGCGGGGGGGCGAGAGGTGAGCAGTTCTTC. Translation gives CASSDTSGGARGEQFF. Drawing the rest from reference TRBV25-1 and TRBJ2-1, the complete variable domain is EADIYQTPRYLVIGTGKKITLECSQTMGHDKMYWYQQDPGMELHLIHYSYGVNSTEKGDLSSESTVSRIRTEHFPLTLESARPSHTSQYLCASSDTSGGARGEQFFGPGTRLTVL.

This clonotype has a handful of counts. The chain joins TRBV7-2 to TRBJ2-5, with 10 bases fitting TRBD2. This CDR3 is 16 amino acids long. The junction had 8 bases not matched to a gene; V was cut back by 6 bases and J by 1 base. The germline gives CDR1 SGHTA, CDR2 FQGNSA. CDR3 region: CASSKGQRGGQETQYF. DNA for the CDR3: TGTGCCAGCAGTAAAGGGCAGCGGGGGGGCCAAGAGACCCAGTACTTC.

Only a few counts were recorded for this clonotype. The chain recombines TRBV2 with TRBJ2-3; 10 bases are a match to TRBD2. This CDR3 is built from 16 residues. The V segment lost 4 bases and the J segment 6 bases; nucleotides outside the gene matches: 10. CDR1 is SNHLY, CDR2 FYNNEI, per germline. The CDR3 coding sequence is TGTGCCAGCAGTGGAGGCCTAGCGGGGGTTTGGGATACGCAGTATTTT. Its translation is CASSGGLAGVWDTQYF.

This clonotype was found a few times. The V call is TRBV29-1, the J call TRBJ1-2; 8 positions match TRBD1. Germline CDR1 and CDR2: SQVTM and ANQGSEA. The CDR3 has 12 residues. V dropped 6 bases and J dropped 6; count of bases not matched to a gene: 6. The DNA for the CDR3 is TGCAGCGTCACAGGGGGTAAAAATGGCTACACCTTC. Translation: CSVTGGKNGYTF.

This clonotype has only a few counts. One end of the junction is discordant with germline, which a read error may explain. The chain links TRBV20-1 to TRBJ2-3, with D perhaps TRBD2 (5 bases). There are 16 residues in the CDR3. Per germline, CDR1 DFQATT and CDR2 SNEGSKA (reference sequence). The CDR3 nucleotides are TGCAGCGCTAGCCGCGTCCGGTCACAACTCACAGATACGCAGTATTTT. Translation: CSASRVRSQLTDTQYF.

The V gene is TRBV20-1, the J gene TRBJ2-1, with D possibly TRBD1 on 5 matching bases. CDR3 length: 14 amino acids. V was trimmed by 5 bases and J by 5 bases, leaving 16 bases between them. In germline, CDR1 is DFQATT, CDR2 SNEGSKA (reference sequence). CDR3 sequence: CSAQIGATNNEQFF. CDR3 sequence (DNA): TGCAGTGCTCAGATAGGGGCCACTAACAATGAGCAGTTCTTC.

V usage is TRBV20-1 and J usage is TRBJ1-2, with D uncertain. This CDR3 region has 12 residues. V dropped 4 bases and J dropped 2 bases, with 8 bases sitting between them. The V gene's germline CDR1 is DFQATT and CDR2 SNEGSKA (reference sequence). This chain's CDR3 is CSAIGENYGYTF. The CDR3 nucleotides read TGCAGTGCTATTGGCGAAAACTATGGCTACACCTTC.

This clonotype was recorded a few times. The CDR3 loop is CASSYSSGSGAKNIQYF. In nucleotides, the CDR3 is TGTGCCAGCAGTTACTCCTCCGGGTCTGGAGCCAAAAACATTCAGTACTTC. The V call is TRBV6-5, the J call TRBJ2-4; D unresolved. Between the trimmed V and J ends, which lost 0 bases and 0 bases, there was a span of 12 bases. The CDR3 totals 17 residues. The germline V gene encodes CDR1 MNHEY and CDR2 SVGAGI.

This chain uses TRBV30 with TRBJ1-1; possibly TRBD1 for D (5 bases). The V gene's germline CDR1 is GTSNPN and CDR2 SVGIG (reference sequence). Trimming took 4 bases from V and 4 from J, leaving 13 bases between them. The length of the CDR3 is 13 residues. CDR3 DNA sequence: TGTGCCTGGAAATCCGGCGGGGGCACTGAAGCTTTCTTT. As protein: CAWKSGGGTEAFF.

The V call is TRBV12-3 or TRBV12-4, the J call TRBJ1-1, with D perhaps TRBD1 (5 bases). The CDR3 contains 17 residues. The germline V and J ends were trimmed by 3 bases and 2 bases, with 19 bases remaining between them. The CDR3 nucleotides read TGTGCCAGCAGTTTCGGTCCCTACAGGCCTCTTAACACTGAAGCTTTCTTT. Translated, it gives CASSFGPYRPLNTEAFF.

This clonotype has just a few counts. Mismatch with germline at one junction end may stem from a read error. Here the CDR3 reads CASGFTTEHYGYTF. In DNA, the CDR3 is TGCGCCAGCGGCTTCACTACAGAGCACTATGGCTACACCTTC. The J gene is TRBJ1-2, the V gene TRBV5-1; unclear D gene. The CDR3 is 14 amino acids. The germline V gene encodes CDR1 SGHRS and CDR2 YFSETQ.

There are a few counts of this clonotype. This chain links TRBV4-3 with TRBJ2-1, with TRBD1 identical over 10 bases. Looked up from germline, CDR1 is LGHNA and CDR2 is YSLEER. The CDR3 is 17 residues long. V lost 1 base, J lost 9 bases, and 12 bases stayed unmatched. Here the CDR3 reads CASSQVRAGQGMFEQFF. The DNA for the CDR3 is TGCGCCAGCAGCCAAGTTAGGGCGGGACAGGGGATGTTTGAGCAGTTCTTC.

This chain connects TRBV20-1 to TRBJ2-5; D unclear. With the DNA end fitting TRBJ2-7 better, the J assignment may be wrong. The CDR3 sequence is 13 residues long. The germline V gene has CDR1 DFQATT and CDR2 SNEGSKA (reference sequence). The CDR3 reads CSARDEKGYEQYF. Written as DNA, the CDR3 is TGCAGTGCTAGAGATGAAAAAGGCTACGAGCAGTACTTC.

This clonotype was counted only a few times. The CDR3 DNA reads as TGTGCCAGCAGTTACTCTACCGAGACCCAGTACTTC. Protein sequence: CASSYSTETQYF. The rearrangement uses TRBV6-2 or TRBV6-3 and TRBJ2-5; unclear D gene. This CDR3 comprises 12 residues. Trimming removed 0 bases at V and 5 bases at J, with 4 bases between. CDR1 and CDR2 from the germline V gene are MNHEY and SVGEGT.

The chain joins TRBV3-1 to TRBJ1-2; D might be TRBD1 (6 bases). Per germline, CDR1 LGHDT and CDR2 YNNKEL (reference sequence). The V end lost 1 base, the J end lost 7 bases, and 16 bases lay between the germline ends. CDR3 length: 15 residues. The CDR3 bases are TGTGCCAGCAGCCAAGGAGCGAACCAGGGGCTTGGCTACACCTTC. It specifies CASSQGANQGLGYTF.

This chain connects TRBV2 to TRBJ2-1; 13 bases match TRBD2. In germline, CDR1 is SNHLY, CDR2 FYNNEI. Trimming cost V 7 bases and J 5 bases; bases outside gene matches: 5. This CDR3 is built from 15 residues. This CDR3 reads CASKWGTSGDNEQFF. The CDR3 nucleotides read TGTGCCAGCAAATGGGGGACTAGCGGGGACAATGAGCAGTTCTTC. Based on the CDR3 plus reference TRBV2 and TRBJ2-1, the full variable domain is EPEVTQTPSHQVTQMGQEVILRCVPISNHLYFYWYRQILGQKVEFLVSFYNNEISEKSEIFDDQFSVERPDGSNFTLKIRSTKLEDSAMYFCASKWGTSGDNEQFFGPGTRLTVL.

Ten or more counts support this clonotype. This chain links TRBV11-2 with TRBJ1-1, with D unclear. Per germline, CDR1 SGHAT and CDR2 FQNNGV. The germline V and J ends were trimmed by 1 base and 3 bases, with 6 bases remaining between them. CDR3 length: 13 residues. This CDR3 is CASSLGLDTEAFF. CDR3 in DNA: TGTGCCAGCAGCTTAGGTCTAGACACTGAAGCTTTCTTT.

The sample holds a few counts of this clonotype. The chain couples TRBV2 to TRBJ2-3; the D is unclear. CDR1 is SNHLY, CDR2 FYNNEI, per germline. The V and J ends lost 3 bases and 2 bases respectively, with 6 bases between them. The CDR3 sequence is 13 residues long. Written as DNA, the CDR3 is TGTGCCAGCAGTGACAGACCCACAGATACGCAGTATTTT. Translation gives CASSDRPTDTQYF. Complete variable domain (other parts from reference TRBV2 and TRBJ2-3): EPEVTQTPSHQVTQMGQEVILRCVPISNHLYFYWYRQILGQKVEFLVSFYNNEISEKSEIFDDQFSVERPDGSNFTLKIRSTKLEDSAMYFCASSDRPTDTQYFGPGTRLTVL.